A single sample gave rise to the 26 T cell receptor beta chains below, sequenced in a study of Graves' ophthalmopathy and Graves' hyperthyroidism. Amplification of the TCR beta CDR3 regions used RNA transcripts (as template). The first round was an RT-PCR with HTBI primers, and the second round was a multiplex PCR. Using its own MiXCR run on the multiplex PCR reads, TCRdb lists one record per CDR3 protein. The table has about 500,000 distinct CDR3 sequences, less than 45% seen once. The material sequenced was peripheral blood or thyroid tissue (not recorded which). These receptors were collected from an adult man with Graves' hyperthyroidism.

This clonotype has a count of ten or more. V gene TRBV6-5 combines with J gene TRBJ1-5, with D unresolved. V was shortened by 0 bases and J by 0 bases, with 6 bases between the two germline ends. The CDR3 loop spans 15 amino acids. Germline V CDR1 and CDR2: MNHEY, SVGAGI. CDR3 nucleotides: TGTGCCAGCAGTTACTCGATCCATAGCAATCAGCCCCAGCATTTT. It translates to CASSYSIHSNQPQHF.

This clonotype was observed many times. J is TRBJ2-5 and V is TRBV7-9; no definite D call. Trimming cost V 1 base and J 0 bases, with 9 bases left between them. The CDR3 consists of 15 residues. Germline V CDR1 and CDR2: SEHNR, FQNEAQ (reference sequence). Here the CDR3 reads CASSLVTANQETQYF. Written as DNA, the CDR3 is TGTGCCAGCAGCTTAGTAACAGCGAACCAAGAGACCCAGTACTTC.

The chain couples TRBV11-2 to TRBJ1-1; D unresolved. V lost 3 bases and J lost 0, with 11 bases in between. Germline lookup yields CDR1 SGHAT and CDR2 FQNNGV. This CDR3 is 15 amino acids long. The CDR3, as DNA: TGTGCCAGCAGCTTCGGGGAGTTGATGAACACTGAAGCTTTCTTT. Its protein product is CASSFGELMNTEAFF. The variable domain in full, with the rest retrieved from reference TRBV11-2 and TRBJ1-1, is EAGVAQSPRYKIIEKRQSVAFWCNPISGHATLYWYQQILGQGPKLLIQFQNNGVVDDSQLPKDRFSAERLKGVDSTLKIQPAKLEDSAVYLCASSFGELMNTEAFFGQGTRLTVV.

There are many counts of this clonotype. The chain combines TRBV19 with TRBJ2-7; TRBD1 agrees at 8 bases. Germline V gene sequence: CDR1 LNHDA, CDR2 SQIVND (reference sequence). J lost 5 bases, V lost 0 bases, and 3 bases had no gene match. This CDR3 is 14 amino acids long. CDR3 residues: CASSIEDRADEQYF. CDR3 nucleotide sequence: TGTGCCAGTAGTATAGAGGACAGGGCGGACGAGCAGTACTTC. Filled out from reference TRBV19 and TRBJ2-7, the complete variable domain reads DGGITQSPKYLFRKEGQNVTLSCEQNLNHDAMYWYRQDPGQGLRLIYYSQIVNDFQKGDIAEGYSVSREKKESFPLTVTSAQKNPTAFYLCASSIEDRADEQYFGPGTRLTVT.

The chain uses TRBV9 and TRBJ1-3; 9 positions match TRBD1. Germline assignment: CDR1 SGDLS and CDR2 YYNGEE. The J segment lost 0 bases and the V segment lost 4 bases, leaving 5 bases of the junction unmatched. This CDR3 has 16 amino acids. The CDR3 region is CASSPDRGISGNTIYF. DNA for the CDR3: TGTGCCAGCAGCCCGGACAGGGGAATCTCTGGAAACACCATATATTTT.

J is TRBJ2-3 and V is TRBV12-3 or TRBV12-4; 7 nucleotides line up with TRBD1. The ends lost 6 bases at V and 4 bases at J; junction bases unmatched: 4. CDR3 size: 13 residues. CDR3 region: CASSPTGPDTQYF. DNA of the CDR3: TGTGCCAGCAGCCCGACAGGGCCAGATACGCAGTATTTT.

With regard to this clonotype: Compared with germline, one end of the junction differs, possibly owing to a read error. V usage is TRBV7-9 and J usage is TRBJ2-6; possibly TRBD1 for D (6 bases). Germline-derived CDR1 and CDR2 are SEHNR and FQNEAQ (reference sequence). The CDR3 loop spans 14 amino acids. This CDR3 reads CASSLRSGVNVLTF. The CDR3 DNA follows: TGTGCCAGCAGCCTAAGATCAGGGGTCAACGTCCTGACTTTC.

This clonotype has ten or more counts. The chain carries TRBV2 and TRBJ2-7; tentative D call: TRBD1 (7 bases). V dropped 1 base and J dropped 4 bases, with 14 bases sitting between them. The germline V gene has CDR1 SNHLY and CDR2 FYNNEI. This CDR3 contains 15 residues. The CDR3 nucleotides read TGTGCCAGCAGTGAAGGGGGGACAGCGGGTTACGAGCAGTACTTC. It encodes CASSEGGTAGYEQYF.

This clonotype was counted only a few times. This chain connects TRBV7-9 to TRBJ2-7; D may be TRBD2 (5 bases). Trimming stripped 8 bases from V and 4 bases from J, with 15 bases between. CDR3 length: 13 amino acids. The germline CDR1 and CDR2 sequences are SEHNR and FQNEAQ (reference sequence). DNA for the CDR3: TGTGCCAGCTCCTCAGAGGGTTTTTACGAGCAGTACTTC. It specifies CASSSEGFYEQYF. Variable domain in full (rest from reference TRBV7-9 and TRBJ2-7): DTGVSQNPRHKITKRGQNVTFRCDPISEHNRLYWYRQTLGQGPEFLTYFQNEAQLEKSRLLSDRFSAERPKGSFSTLEIQRTEQGDSAMYLCASSSEGFYEQYFGPGTRLTVT.

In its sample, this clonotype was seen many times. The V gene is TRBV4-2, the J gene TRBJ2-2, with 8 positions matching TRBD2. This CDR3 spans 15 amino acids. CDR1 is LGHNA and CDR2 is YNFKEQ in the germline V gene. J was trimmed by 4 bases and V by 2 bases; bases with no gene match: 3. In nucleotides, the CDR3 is TGTGCCAGCAGCCAATCGGGAGGGGCCACCGGGGAGCTGTTTTTT. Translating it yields CASSQSGGATGELFF.

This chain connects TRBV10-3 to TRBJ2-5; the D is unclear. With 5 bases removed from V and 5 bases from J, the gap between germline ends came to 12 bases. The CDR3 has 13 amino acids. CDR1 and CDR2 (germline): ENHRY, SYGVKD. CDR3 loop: CAISLVAGETQYF. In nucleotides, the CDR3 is TGTGCCATCAGTTTGGTAGCTGGGGAGACCCAGTACTTC.

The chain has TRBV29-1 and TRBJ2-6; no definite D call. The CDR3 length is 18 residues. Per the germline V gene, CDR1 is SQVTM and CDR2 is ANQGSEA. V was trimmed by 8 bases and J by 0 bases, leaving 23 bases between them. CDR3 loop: CSSYSRVGRSSGANVLTF. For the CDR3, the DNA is TGCAGCAGTTACTCGAGAGTAGGCCGTAGCTCTGGGGCCAACGTCCTGACTTTC. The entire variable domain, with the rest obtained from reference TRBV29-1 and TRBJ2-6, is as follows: SAVISQKPSRDICQRGTSLTIQCQVDSQVTMMFWYRQQPGQSLTLIATANQGSEATYESGFVIDKFPISRPNLTFSTLTVSNMSPEDSSIYLCSSYSRVGRSSGANVLTFGAGSRLTVL.

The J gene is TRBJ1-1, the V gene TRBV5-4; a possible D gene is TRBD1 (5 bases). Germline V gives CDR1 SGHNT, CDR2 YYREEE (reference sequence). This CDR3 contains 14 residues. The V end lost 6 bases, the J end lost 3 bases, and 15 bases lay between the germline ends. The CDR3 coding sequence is TGTGCCAGCAAGAATAGCGGGGGGTACACTGAAGCTTTCTTT. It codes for CASKNSGGYTEAFF.

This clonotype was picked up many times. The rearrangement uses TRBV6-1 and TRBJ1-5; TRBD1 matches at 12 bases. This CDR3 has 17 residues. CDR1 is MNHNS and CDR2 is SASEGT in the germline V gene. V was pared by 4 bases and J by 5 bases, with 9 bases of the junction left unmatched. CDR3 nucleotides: TGTGCCAGCAGTGCAGACCGGGACAGGGGGCATCATCAGCCCCAGCATTTT. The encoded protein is CASSADRDRGHHQPQHF.

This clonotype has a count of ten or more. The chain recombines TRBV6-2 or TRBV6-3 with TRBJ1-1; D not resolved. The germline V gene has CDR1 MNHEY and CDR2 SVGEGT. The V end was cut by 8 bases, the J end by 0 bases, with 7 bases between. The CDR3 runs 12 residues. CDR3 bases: TGTGCCAGCTTGGGATTGAACACTGAAGCTTTCTTT. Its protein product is CASLGLNTEAFF.

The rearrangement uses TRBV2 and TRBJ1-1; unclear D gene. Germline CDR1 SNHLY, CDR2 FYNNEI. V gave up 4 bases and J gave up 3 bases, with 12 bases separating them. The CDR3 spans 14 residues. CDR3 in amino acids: CASSAPHWDTEAFF. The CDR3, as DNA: TGTGCCAGCAGTGCCCCGCATTGGGACACTGAAGCTTTCTTT.

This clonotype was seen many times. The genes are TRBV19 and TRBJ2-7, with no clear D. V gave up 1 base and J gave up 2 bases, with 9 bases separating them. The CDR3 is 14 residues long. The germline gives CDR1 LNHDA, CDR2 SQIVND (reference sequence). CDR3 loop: CASSIVGKTYEQYF. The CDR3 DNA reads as TGTGCCAGTAGTATAGTAGGGAAAACCTACGAGCAGTACTTC.

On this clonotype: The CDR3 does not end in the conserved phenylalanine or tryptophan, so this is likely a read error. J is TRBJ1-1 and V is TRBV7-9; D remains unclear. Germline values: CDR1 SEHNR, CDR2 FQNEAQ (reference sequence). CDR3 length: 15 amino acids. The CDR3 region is CASTSQAGSSTEAFL. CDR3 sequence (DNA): TGCGCCAGCACCTCCCAGGCGGGGAGTTCCACTGAAGCTTTCCTT.

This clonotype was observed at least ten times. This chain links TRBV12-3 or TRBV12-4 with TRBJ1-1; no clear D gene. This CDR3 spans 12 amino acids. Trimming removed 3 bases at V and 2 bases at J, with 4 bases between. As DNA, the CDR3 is TGTGCCAGCAGTTTCGGCAACACTGAAGCTTTCTTT. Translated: CASSFGNTEAFF.

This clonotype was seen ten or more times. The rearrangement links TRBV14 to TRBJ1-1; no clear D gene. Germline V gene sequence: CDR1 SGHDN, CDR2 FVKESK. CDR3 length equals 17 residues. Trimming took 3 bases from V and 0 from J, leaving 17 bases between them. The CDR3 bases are TGTGCCAGCAGCCAGCCTGATACATGGCGAATGAACACTGAAGCTTTCTTT. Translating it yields CASSQPDTWRMNTEAFF.

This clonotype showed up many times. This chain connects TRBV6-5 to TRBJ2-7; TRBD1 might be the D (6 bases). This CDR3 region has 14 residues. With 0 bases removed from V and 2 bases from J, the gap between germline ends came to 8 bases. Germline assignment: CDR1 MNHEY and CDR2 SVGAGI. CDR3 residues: CASSYSDSPYEQYF. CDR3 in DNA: TGTGCCAGCAGTTACTCGGACAGCCCCTACGAGCAGTACTTC.

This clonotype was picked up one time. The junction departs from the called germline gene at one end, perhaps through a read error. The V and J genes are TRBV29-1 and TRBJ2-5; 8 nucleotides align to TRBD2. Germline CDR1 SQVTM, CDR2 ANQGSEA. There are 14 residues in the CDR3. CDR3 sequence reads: CAWSVLRGEETQYF. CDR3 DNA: TGTGCCTGGAGTGTACTGCGGGGGGAAGAGACCCAGTACTTC.

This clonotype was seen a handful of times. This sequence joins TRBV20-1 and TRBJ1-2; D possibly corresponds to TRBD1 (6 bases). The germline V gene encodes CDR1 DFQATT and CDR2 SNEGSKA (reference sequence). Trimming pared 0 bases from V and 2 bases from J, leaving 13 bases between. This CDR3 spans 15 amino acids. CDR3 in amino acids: CSAREITTGNYGYTF. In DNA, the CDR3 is TGCAGTGCTAGAGAGATAACGACAGGAAACTATGGCTACACCTTC.

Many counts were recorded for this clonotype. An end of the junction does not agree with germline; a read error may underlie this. This CDR3 is CASSLSPDQNTEAFF. In DNA form, the CDR3 reads TGTGCTAGCAGCTTAAGTCCTGACCAGAACACTGAAGCTTTCTTT. The rearrangement joins TRBV7-7 to TRBJ1-1; no reliable D call. The germline CDR1 and CDR2 sequences are SSHAT and FNYEAQ (reference sequence). This CDR3 spans 15 amino acids.

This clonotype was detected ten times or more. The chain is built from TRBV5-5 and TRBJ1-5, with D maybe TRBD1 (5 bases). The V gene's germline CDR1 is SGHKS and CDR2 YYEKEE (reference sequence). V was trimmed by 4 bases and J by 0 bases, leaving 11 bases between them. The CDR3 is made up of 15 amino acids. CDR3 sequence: CASSRLGGSNQPQHF. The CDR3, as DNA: TGTGCCAGCAGCAGACTGGGGGGTAGCAATCAGCCCCAGCATTTT.

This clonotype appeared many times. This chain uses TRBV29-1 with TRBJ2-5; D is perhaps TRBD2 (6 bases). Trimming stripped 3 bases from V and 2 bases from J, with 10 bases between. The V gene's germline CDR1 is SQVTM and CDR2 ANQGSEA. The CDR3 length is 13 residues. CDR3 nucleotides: TGCAGCGTTGAGATAGGGAGGCAAGAGACCCAGTACTTC. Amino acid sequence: CSVEIGRQETQYF.